The 3 T cell receptor beta chains presented below share a single source sample, sequenced in a study of cytomegalovirus exposure and HLA in healthy donors. Researchers ran the PCR with 60 Vbeta and 13 Jbeta primers. Clones were sequenced by immunoSEQ multiplex PCR, and TCRdb holds only the in-frame ones, with some missing. The table shows around 130,000 clones, with approximately 80% occurring only once. What was sequenced was PBMCs. The receptors were sampled from a man in his forties in good health and CMV-seronegative.

This chain links TRBV7-9 with TRBJ1-1; D gene unclear. With 4 bases removed from V and 2 bases from J, the gap between germline ends came to 17 bases. This CDR3 has 16 residues. Germline V gene data show CDR1 as SEHNR and CDR2 as FQNEAQ (reference sequence). The CDR3 is CASSSPAEGLNTEAFF. As DNA, the CDR3 is TGTGCCAGCAGCTCCCCCGCGGAGGGATTAAACACTGAAGCTTTCTTT.

The V call is TRBV27, the J call TRBJ2-2; 9 bases line up with TRBD2. Germline CDR1 and CDR2: MNHEY and SMNVEV (reference sequence). With 6 bases clipped from V and 6 bases from J, the junction kept 8 bases outside the gene matches. The CDR3 consists of 15 residues. This chain's CDR3 is CASSASGTLSGELFF. CDR3 nucleotide sequence: TGTGCCAGCAGCGCTAGCGGGACCCTATCCGGGGAGCTGTTTTTT.

This clone was found once. J is TRBJ1-6 and V is TRBV9, with a weak D call TRBD1 (5 bases). Germline V gene sequence: CDR1 SGDLS, CDR2 YYNGEE. V gave up 3 bases and J gave up 6 bases, with 13 bases separating them. The CDR3 runs to 15 residues. This CDR3 reads CASSGTGLGNSPLHF. CDR3 DNA: TGTGCCAGCAGCGGAACAGGTTTAGGTAATTCACCCCTCCACTTT.